There are a few counts of the clone carrying this TCR beta chain. Antigen: not known. This specimen comes from a study of early T cells in non-severe SARS-CoV-2 infection. Across the study: It was bulk RNA from unsorted whole blood that was sequenced, and the chains were unpaired.

The library protocol tagged individual cDNA molecules with unique molecular identifiers. TCRdb ran MiXCR on the 5' RACE reads and lists one entry per CDR3 protein. The sample lists approximately 79,000 distinct CDR3 sequences, roughly 13% occurring once. Germline V gene lookup returns CDR1 SGHRS and CDR2 YFSETQ. With V trimmed by 4 bases and J by 3 bases, 3 bases remained unmatched. This CDR3 region has 13 residues. Study-wide findings and caveats: The matching step, a VDJdb search, favored anti-spike CD8 responses and missed private and CD4 specificities.

V usage is TRBV5-1 and J usage is TRBJ1-2; 7 nucleotides align to TRBD1. Input material: whole blood. The sequence was obtained from an adult who was a healthcare worker with PCR-confirmed SARS-CoV-2 infection or an uninfected control (not recorded which). Here the CDR3 DNA reads TGCGCCAGCAGCGGCGGACAGGACTATGGCTACACCTTC. It yields the protein CASSGGQDYGYTF.